The 14 T cell receptor beta chains presented below share a single source sample, sequenced in a study of Tregs in tolerant kidney transplant recipients. Clones were sequenced by immunoSEQ multiplex PCR, and TCRdb holds only the in-frame ones, with some missing. This sample contains fewer than 35,000 clones. The source was CD8+ T cells from blood, collected before the transplant. These TCRs come from a human donor who received a combined kidney and bone marrow transplant.

Worth noting for this clone: The read terminates 3 residues before the CDR3 end, so the remaining end is supplied by the germline J gene. The V and J genes are TRBV20-1 and TRBJ2-3, with 9 nucleotides matching TRBD1. Germline lookup yields CDR1 DFQATT and CDR2 SNEGSKA (reference sequence). V shed 0 bases and J 5 bases; nucleotides not matched to a gene: 3. There are 14 residues in the CDR3. The covered CDR3 bases are TGCAGTGCTAGAGATGCGGACAGGGGAGATACG. It is translated as CSARDADRGDT. The whole CDR3 is CSARDADRGDTQYF.

Comment on this clone: The read ends 3 residues before the CDR3 terminus; that terminus is restored from the germline J gene. The genes are TRBV19 and TRBJ1-2; D possibly corresponds to TRBD1 (5 bases). CDR3 length: 14 amino acids. V lost 10 bases to trimming and J lost 5 bases, with 20 bases between them. The germline V gene has CDR1 LNHDA and CDR2 SQIVND (reference sequence). The CDR3 reads CATRGGGPMYGYTF. The sequenced part of the CDR3 DNA is TGTGCCACCCGCGGGGGAGGCCCAATGTATGGC.

As concerns this clone: The CDR3 extends 3 residues past the end of the read, so its final part is completed from the germline J gene. The genes are TRBV5-1 and TRBJ1-1; 7 bases are a match to TRBD1. The germline gives CDR1 SGHRS, CDR2 YFSETQ. The CDR3 loop spans 15 amino acids. The V gene end was trimmed by 6 bases and the J gene end by 3 bases; junction bases not matched to a gene: 11. The covered CDR3 bases are TGCGCCAGCACGCCCGCGGGACAGTACCACACTGAA. Translated, it gives CASTPAGQYHTE. The full CDR3 protein reads CASTPAGQYHTEAFF.

A remark on this clone: The CDR3 end falls 3 residues outside the read, so it is completed with the germline J gene. V and J are TRBV7-9 and TRBJ1-2, with TRBD1 matching 9 bases. The J segment lost 4 bases and the V segment lost 8 bases, leaving 11 bases of the junction unmatched. CDR3 size: 15 residues. Germline V gene data show CDR1 as SEHNR and CDR2 as FQNEAQ (reference sequence). CDR3 protein: CASGTQGQGVYGYTF. The covered CDR3 bases are TGTGCCAGCGGGACACAGGGACAGGGAGTCTATGGC.

On this clone itself: With the read ending 3 residues before the CDR3 end, the germline J gene is used to fill in that end. The V and J genes are TRBV7-2 and TRBJ1-2, with TRBD1 matching 7 bases. This CDR3 spans 14 amino acids. Unmatched junction bases numbered 4, after V lost 2 bases and J lost 4 bases. CDR1 SGHTA and CDR2 FQGNSA come from the germline V gene. CDR3 protein: CASSLLGGTYGYTF. The sequenced part of the CDR3 DNA is TGTGCCAGCAGCTTACTAGGGGGCACCTATGGC.

As concerns this clone: The CDR3 end falls 3 residues outside the read, so it is completed with the germline J gene. The V and J genes are TRBV18 and TRBJ2-2; 13 bases line up with TRBD2. The CDR3 is made up of 19 amino acids. From germline, CDR1 is KGHSH and CDR2 LQKENI. Germline trimming cut 2 bases from V and 2 bases from J; bases unmatched to any gene: 8. CDR3: CASSPIGLAGAYNTGELFF. The CDR3 DNA, read in part, is TGTGCCAGCTCACCAATAGGACTAGCGGGAGCCTATAACACCGGGGAG.

Remarks on this clone: The read is 3 residues too short to cover the CDR3 end, so that end is filled in from the germline J gene. The genes are TRBV5-5 and TRBJ1-5; no definite D call. Trimming stripped 4 bases from V and 2 bases from J, with 7 bases between. The CDR3 loop spans 13 amino acids. CDR1 and CDR2 from the germline V gene are SGHKS and YYEKEE (reference sequence). CDR3 DNA, as far as it was read: TGTGCCAGCAGCGCGGGAGGCAATCAGCCC. Translating it yields CASSAGGNQP. The entire CDR3 reads CASSAGGNQPQHF.

As to this clone: The DNA ends 3 residues before the CDR3 does, and the rest of the CDR3 is filled in from the germline J gene. The rearrangement uses TRBV7-6 and TRBJ1-2; D is undetermined. Germline V gene sequence: CDR1 SGHVS, CDR2 FNYEAQ. This CDR3 spans 13 amino acids. The V and J ends lost 2 bases and 6 bases respectively, with 10 bases between them. The part of the CDR3 DNA that was read is TGTGCCAGCAGCTTACGTCGGGGTGATGGC. Its protein is CASSLRRGDG. The complete CDR3 reads CASSLRRGDGYTF.

In regard to this clone: The read comes to an end 3 residues before the CDR3 does, leaving the germline J gene to fill in the end. This chain links TRBV19 with TRBJ2-6; 8 bases are a match to TRBD2. J was trimmed by 0 bases and V by 10 bases; bases with no gene match: 8. Germline loops: CDR1 LNHDA, CDR2 SQIVND (reference sequence). This CDR3 is built from 16 residues. The covered CDR3 bases are TGTGCCATGCGGGGGGACGATTCCTCTGGGGCCAACGTC. It yields the protein CAMRGDDSSGANV. The full CDR3 sequence reads CAMRGDDSSGANVLTF.

On this clone itself: The CDR3 is cut off 3 residues early in the read; its end comes from the germline J gene. This rearrangement joins TRBV7-2 to TRBJ1-1, with D tentatively TRBD1 (5 bases). Trimming removed 5 bases at V and 1 base at J, with 8 bases between. This CDR3 is built from 13 residues. CDR1 is SGHTA and CDR2 is FQGNSA in the germline V gene. The CDR3: CASSRTQNTEAFF. The CDR3 DNA, read in part, is TGTGCCAGCAGCAGGACACAGAACACTGAA.

Concerning this clone itself: The read falls 3 residues short of the CDR3 end, and the missing part is taken from the germline J gene. The chain has TRBV5-5 and TRBJ1-1, with a tentative D call TRBD1 (5 bases). The CDR3 is made up of 14 amino acids. Between the trimmed V and J ends, which lost 4 bases and 1 base, there was a span of 11 bases. Germline assignment: CDR1 SGHKS and CDR2 YYEKEE (reference sequence). The CDR3 region is CASSLGLQNTEAFF. The covered CDR3 bases are TGTGCCAGCAGCCTGGGACTCCAGAACACTGAA.

Points on this clone: The read ends 3 residues before the CDR3 terminus; that terminus is restored from the germline J gene. This sequence joins TRBV18 and TRBJ2-2; 9 positions agree with TRBD1. CDR1 and CDR2 from the germline V gene are KGHSH and LQKENI. Trimming cost V 3 bases and J 5 bases; bases outside gene matches: 7. This CDR3 is 16 amino acids long. The CDR3 sequence is CASSPVPGQGTGELFF. Partial CDR3 DNA: TGTGCCAGCTCACCTGTTCCAGGACAGGGGACCGGGGAG.

Comment on this clone: The read terminates 3 residues ahead of where the CDR3 ends, so the germline J gene completes it. The J gene is TRBJ2-3, the V gene TRBV19; perhaps TRBD2 as D (5 bases). The CDR3 sequence is 15 residues long. Per the germline V gene, CDR1 is LNHDA and CDR2 is SQIVND (reference sequence). The germline V and J ends were trimmed by 0 bases and 6 bases, with 13 bases remaining between them. This CDR3 is CASSIDLGQRDTQYF. CDR3 bases read: TGTGCCAGTAGTATAGATCTAGGGCAGCGGGATACG.

Turning to this clone: Read sequence stops 3 residues before the CDR3 end, and the germline J gene provides the missing end. This chain uses TRBV7-6 with TRBJ2-7; the match to TRBD2 covers 8 bases. Germline V gene sequence: CDR1 SGHVS, CDR2 FNYEAQ. Germline trimming cut 5 bases from V and 2 bases from J; bases unmatched to any gene: 5. The CDR3 contains 14 residues. CDR3: CASSPGGGTYEQYF. Partial CDR3 DNA: TGTGCCAGCAGCCCCGGGGGGGGGACCTACGAG.